The clone carrying this TCR beta chain was picked up a small number of times. Its antigen remains unknown. The entry originates in a study of T cells after yellow fever vaccination. General study points: After the booster, about 95% of CD4 and approximately 90% of CD8 primary-response clones were re-detected.

This CDR3 has 16 residues. The germline V gene has CDR1 SGHRS and CDR2 YFSETQ. V was clipped by 3 bases and J by 3 bases; unmatched bases: 9. TCRdb re-called the 5' RACE reads through MiXCR, storing one row per CDR3 protein. Of about 230,000 distinct CDR3 sequences in the sample, roughly 6.2% were seen once. The source was CD4+ T cells sorted from PBMCs, collected on the day of the yellow fever booster vaccination. The V gene is TRBV5-1, the J gene TRBJ2-3; 8 positions agree with TRBD2. This TCR derives from a man aged 30-40 years who received the YFV17D yellow fever vaccine. The CDR3 coding sequence is TGCGCCAGCAGCTCATACACTAGCGGCCCAACAGATACGCAGTATTTT. Its protein is CASSSYTSGPTDTQYF.